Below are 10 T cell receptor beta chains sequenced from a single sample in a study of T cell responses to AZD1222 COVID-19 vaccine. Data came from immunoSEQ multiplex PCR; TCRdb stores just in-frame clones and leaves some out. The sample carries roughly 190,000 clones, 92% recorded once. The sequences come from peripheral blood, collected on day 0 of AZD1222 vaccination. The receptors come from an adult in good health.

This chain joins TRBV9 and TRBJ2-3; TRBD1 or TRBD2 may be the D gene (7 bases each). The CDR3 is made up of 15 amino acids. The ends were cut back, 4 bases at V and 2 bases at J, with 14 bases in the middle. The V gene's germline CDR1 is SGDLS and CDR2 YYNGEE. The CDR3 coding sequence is TGTGCCAGCAGCCAGAGGGAGGGGGCCACAGATACGCAGTATTTT. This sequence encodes CASSQREGATDTQYF.

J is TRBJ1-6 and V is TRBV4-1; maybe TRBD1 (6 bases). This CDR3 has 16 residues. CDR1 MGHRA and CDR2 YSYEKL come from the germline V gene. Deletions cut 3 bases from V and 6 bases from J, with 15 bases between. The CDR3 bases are TGCGCCAGCAGCCAGGCCCCGGACAGCCCTAATTCACCCCTCCACTTT. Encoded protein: CASSQAPDSPNSPLHF.

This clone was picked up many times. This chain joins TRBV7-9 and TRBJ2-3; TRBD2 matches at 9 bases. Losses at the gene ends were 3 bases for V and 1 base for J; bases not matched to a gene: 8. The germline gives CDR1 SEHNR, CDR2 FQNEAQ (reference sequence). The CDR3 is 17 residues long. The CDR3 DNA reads TGTGCCAGCAGCTTGGAGATAGCGGGGGCCGGCACAGATACGCAGTATTTT. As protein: CASSLEIAGAGTDTQYF.

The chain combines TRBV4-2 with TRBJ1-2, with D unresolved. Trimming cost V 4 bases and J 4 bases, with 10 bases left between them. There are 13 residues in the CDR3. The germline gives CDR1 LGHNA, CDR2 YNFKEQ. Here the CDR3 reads CASSREVTYGYTF. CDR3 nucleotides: TGTGCCAGCAGCCGCGAGGTGACCTATGGCTACACCTTC.

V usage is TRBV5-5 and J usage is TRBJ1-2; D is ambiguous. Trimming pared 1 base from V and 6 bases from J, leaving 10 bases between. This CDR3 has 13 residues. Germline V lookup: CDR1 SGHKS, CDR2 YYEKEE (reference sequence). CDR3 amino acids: CASSLTARNGYTF. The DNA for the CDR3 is TGTGCCAGCAGCTTGACGGCTCGGAATGGCTACACCTTC.

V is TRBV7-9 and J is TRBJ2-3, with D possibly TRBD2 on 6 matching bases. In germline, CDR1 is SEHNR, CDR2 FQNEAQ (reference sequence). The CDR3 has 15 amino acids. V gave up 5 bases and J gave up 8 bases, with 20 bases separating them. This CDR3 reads CASSPAGSSTGTQYF. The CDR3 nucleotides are TGTGCCAGCAGCCCAGCGGGCTCGTCAACGGGTACGCAGTATTTT.

The CDR3 sequence is CASSPGLAGGSGETQYF. The CDR3 DNA reads TGTGCCAGCAGTCCAGGACTAGCGGGGGGAAGCGGGGAGACCCAGTACTTC. V gene TRBV7-6 combines with J gene TRBJ2-5, with TRBD2 matching over 14 bases. Germline-derived CDR1 and CDR2 are SGHVS and FNYEAQ. V shed 6 bases and J 5 bases; nucleotides not matched to a gene: 11. The CDR3 totals 17 residues.

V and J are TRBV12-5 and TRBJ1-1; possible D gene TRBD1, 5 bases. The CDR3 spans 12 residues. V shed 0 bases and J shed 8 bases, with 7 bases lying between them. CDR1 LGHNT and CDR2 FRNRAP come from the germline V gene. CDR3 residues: CASGLVRDEAFF. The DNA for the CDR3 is TGTGCTAGTGGTTTGGTAAGGGACGAAGCTTTCTTT. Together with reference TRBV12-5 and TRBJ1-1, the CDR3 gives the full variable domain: DARVTQTPRHKVTEMGQEVTMRCQPILGHNTVFWYRQTMMQGLELLAYFRNRAPLDDSGMPKDRFSAEMPDATLATLKIQPSEPRDSAVYFCASGLVRDEAFFGQGTRLTVV.

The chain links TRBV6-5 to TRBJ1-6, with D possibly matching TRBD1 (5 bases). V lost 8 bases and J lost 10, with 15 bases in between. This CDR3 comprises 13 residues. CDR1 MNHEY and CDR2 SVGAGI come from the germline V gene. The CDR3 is CASGASLGSPLHF. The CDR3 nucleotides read TGTGCCAGCGGGGCCAGTCTCGGCTCACCCCTCCACTTT.

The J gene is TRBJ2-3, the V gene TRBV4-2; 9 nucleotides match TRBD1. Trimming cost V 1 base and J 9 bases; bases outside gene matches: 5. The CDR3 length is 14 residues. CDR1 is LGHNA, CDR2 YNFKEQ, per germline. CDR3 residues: CASSQGQGGGTQYF. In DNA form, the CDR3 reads TGTGCCAGCAGCCAAGGACAGGGGGGCGGAACGCAGTATTTT.